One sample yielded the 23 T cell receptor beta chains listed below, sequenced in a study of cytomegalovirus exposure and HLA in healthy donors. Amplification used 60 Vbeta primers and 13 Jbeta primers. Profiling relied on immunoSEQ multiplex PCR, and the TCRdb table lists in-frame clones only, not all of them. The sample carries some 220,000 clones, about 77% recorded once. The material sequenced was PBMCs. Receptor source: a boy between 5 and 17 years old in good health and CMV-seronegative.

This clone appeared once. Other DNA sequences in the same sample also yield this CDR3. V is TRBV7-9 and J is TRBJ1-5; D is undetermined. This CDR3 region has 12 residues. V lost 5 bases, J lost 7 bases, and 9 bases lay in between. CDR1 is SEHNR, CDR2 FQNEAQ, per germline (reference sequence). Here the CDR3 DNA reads TGTGCCAGCAGCGGAGGGAACCAGCCCCAGCATTTT. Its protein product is CASSGGNQPQHF.

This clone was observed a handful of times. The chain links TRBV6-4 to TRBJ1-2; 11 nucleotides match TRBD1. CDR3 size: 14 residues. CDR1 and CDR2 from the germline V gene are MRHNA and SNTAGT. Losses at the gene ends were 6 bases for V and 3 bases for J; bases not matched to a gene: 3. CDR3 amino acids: CASSRDRGDYGYTF. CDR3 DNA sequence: TGTGCCAGCAGCCGGGACAGGGGGGACTATGGCTACACCTTC.

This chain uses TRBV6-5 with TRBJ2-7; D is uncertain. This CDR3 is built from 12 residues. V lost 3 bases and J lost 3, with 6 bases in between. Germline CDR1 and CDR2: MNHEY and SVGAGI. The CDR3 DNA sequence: TGTGCCAGCAGTTATCCAGGCTACGAGCAGTACTTC. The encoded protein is CASSYPGYEQYF.

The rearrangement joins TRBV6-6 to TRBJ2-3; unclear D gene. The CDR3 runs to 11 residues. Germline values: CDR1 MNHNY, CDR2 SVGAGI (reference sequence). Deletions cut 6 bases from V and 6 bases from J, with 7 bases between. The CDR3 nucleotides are TGTGCCAGCAGCATGAGTGATACGCAGTATTTT. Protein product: CASSMSDTQYF.

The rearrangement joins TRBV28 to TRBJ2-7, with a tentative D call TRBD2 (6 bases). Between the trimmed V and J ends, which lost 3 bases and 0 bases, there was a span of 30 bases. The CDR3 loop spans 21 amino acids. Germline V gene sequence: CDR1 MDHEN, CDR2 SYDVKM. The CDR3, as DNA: TGTGCCAGCAGTTTCGAAGCCCTTAAATCGGGGGTCCCTCCATTCTCCTACGAGCAGTACTTC. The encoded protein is CASSFEALKSGVPPFSYEQYF.

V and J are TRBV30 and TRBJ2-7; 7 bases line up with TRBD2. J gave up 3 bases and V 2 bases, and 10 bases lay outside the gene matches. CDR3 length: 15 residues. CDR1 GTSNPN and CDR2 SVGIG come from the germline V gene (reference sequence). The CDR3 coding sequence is TGTGCCTGGAGTCAAAGACACCGGGGGGTCTACGAGCAGTACTTC. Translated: CAWSQRHRGVYEQYF.

CDR3 residues: CASSLGDGGGYGYTF. DNA for the CDR3: TGTGCCAGCAGCTTAGGTGACGGTGGAGGCTATGGCTACACCTTC. The V gene is TRBV7-9, the J gene TRBJ1-2; no definite D call. The CDR3 covers 15 residues. The V and J ends lost 1 base and 4 bases respectively, with 13 bases between them. Germline V gene sequence: CDR1 SEHNR, CDR2 FQNEAQ (reference sequence).

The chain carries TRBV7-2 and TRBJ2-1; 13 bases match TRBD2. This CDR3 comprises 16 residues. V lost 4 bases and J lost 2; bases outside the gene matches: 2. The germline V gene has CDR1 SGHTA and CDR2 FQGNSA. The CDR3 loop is CASSSGLAGTYNEQFF. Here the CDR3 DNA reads TGTGCCAGCAGCTCGGGACTAGCGGGGACCTACAATGAGCAGTTCTTC.

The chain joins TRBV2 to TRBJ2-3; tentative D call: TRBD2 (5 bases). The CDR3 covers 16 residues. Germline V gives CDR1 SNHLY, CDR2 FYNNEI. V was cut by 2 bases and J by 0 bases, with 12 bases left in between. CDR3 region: CASSERGFRSTDTQYF. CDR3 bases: TGTGCCAGCAGTGAACGGGGTTTTCGGAGCACAGATACGCAGTATTTT. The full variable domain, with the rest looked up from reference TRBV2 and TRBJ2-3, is EPEVTQTPSHQVTQMGQEVILRCVPISNHLYFYWYRQILGQKVEFLVSFYNNEISEKSEIFDDQFSVERPDGSNFTLKIRSTKLEDSAMYFCASSERGFRSTDTQYFGPGTRLTVL.

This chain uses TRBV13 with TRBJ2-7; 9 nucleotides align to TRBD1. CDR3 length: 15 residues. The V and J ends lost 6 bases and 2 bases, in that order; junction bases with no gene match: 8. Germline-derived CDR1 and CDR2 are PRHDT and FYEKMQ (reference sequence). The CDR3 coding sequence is TGTGCCAGCAGTGAGACAGGGGGACTAACCTACGAGCAGTACTTC. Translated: CASSETGGLTYEQYF.

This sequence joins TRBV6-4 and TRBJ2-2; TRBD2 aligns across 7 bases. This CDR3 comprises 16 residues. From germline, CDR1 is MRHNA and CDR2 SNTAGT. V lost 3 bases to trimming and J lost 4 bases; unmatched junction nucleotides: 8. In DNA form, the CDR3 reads TGTGCCAGCAGTGAAGAAGCGGGGCCCGTCACCGGGGAGCTGTTTTTT. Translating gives CASSEEAGPVTGELFF.

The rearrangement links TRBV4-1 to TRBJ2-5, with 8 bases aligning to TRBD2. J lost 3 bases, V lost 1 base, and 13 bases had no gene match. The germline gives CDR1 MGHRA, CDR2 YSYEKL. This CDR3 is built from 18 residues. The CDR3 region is CASSQVYFGGGLKETQYF. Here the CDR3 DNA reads TGCGCCAGCAGCCAAGTGTATTTCGGCGGGGGGTTAAAAGAGACCCAGTACTTC.

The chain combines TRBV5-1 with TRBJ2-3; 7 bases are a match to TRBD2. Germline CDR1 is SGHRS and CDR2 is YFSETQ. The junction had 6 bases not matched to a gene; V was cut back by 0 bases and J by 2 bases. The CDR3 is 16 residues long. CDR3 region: CASSLDPSGITDTQYF. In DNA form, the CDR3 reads TGCGCCAGCAGCTTGGATCCTAGCGGCATCACAGATACGCAGTATTTT.

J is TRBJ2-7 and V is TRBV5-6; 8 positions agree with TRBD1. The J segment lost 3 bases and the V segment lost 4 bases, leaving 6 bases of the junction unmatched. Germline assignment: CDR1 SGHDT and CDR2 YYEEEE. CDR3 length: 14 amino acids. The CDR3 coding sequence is TGTGCCAGCAGCATAGCCGGACAGGGCTACGAGCAGTACTTC. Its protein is CASSIAGQGYEQYF. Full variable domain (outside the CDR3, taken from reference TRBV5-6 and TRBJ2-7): DAGVTQSPTHLIKTRGQQVTLRCSPKSGHDTVSWYQQALGQGPQFIFQYYEEEERQRGNFPDRFSGHQFPNYSSELNVNALLLGDSALYLCASSIAGQGYEQYFGPGTRLTVT.

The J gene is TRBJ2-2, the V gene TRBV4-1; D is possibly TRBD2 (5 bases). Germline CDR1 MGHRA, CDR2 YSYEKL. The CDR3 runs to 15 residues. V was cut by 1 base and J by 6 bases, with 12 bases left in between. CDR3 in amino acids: CASSQGAEGAGELFF. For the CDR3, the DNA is TGCGCCAGCAGCCAAGGGGCCGAGGGCGCCGGGGAGCTGTTTTTT.

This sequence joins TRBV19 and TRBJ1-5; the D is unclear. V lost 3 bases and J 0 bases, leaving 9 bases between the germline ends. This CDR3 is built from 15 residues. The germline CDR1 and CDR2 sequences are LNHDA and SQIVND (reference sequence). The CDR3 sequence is CASSIVRLSNQPQHF. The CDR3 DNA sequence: TGTGCCAGTAGTATTGTCAGACTTAGCAATCAGCCCCAGCATTTT.

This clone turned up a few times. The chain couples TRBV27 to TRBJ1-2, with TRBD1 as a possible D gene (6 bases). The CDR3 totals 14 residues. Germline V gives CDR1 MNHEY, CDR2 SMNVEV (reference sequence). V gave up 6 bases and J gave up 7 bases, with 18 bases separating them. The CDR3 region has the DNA TGTGCCAGCAGCGCCATACAGGGAAGGAGTGGCTACACCTTC. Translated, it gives CASSAIQGRSGYTF.

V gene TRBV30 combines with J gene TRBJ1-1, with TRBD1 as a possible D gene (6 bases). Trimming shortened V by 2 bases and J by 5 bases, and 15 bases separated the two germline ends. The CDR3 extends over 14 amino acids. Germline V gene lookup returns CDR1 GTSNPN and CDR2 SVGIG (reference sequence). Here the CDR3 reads CAWSKTGGATEAFF. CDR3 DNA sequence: TGTGCCTGGAGTAAAACGGGGGGGGCAACTGAAGCTTTCTTT.

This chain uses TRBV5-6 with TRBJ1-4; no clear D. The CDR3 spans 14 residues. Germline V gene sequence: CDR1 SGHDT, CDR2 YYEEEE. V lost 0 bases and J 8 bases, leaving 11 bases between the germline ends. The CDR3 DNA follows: TGTGCCAGCAGCTTGGGGGCGGGAAAGGAAAAACTGTTTTTT. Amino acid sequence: CASSLGAGKEKLFF. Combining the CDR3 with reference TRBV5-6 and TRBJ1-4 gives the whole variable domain DAGVTQSPTHLIKTRGQQVTLRCSPKSGHDTVSWYQQALGQGPQFIFQYYEEEERQRGNFPDRFSGHQFPNYSSELNVNALLLGDSALYLCASSLGAGKEKLFFGSGTQLSVL.

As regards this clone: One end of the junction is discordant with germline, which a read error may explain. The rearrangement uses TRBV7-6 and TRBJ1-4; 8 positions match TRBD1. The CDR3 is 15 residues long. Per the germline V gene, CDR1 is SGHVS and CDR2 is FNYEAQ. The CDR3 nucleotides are TGTGCCAGCAGCCCGAGACAGGGGAAGGACGAAAAACTGGTTTTT. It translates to CASSPRQGKDEKLVF.

CDR3 in amino acids: CASSLVGTGGLNEQFF. The CDR3 DNA is TGTGCCAGCAGCTTGGTCGGGACAGGGGGTCTAAATGAGCAGTTCTTC. The rearrangement links TRBV5-5 to TRBJ2-1; 11 bases line up with TRBD1. Germline V gene sequence: CDR1 SGHKS, CDR2 YYEKEE (reference sequence). This CDR3 comprises 16 residues. V gave up 0 bases and J gave up 7 bases; unmatched junction bases: 6.

As DNA, the CDR3 is TGTGCCAGCAGCGCCGGACAGGGGGCCTACGAGCAGTACTTC. Translation gives CASSAGQGAYEQYF. The chain recombines TRBV7-6 with TRBJ2-7, with TRBD1 identical over 10 bases. CDR3 length: 14 residues. Per the germline V gene, CDR1 is SGHVS and CDR2 is FNYEAQ. After removal of 5 bases from V and 2 bases from J, the junction contained 3 bases not matched to a gene.

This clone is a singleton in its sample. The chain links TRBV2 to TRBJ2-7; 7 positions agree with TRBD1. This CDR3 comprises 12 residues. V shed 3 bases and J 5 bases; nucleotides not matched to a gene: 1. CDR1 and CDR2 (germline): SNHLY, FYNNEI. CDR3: CASSDGQDEQYF. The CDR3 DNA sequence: TGTGCCAGCAGTGATGGACAGGACGAGCAGTACTTC. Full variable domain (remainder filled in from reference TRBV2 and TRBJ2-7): EPEVTQTPSHQVTQMGQEVILRCVPISNHLYFYWYRQILGQKVEFLVSFYNNEISEKSEIFDDQFSVERPDGSNFTLKIRSTKLEDSAMYFCASSDGQDEQYFGPGTRLTVT.